The 29 T cell receptor beta chains listed next were all sequenced from one sample in a study of cytomegalovirus exposure and HLA in healthy donors. Vbeta (60) and Jbeta (13) primers were used in the PCR. Only in-frame clones appear in the TCRdb table, and some are missing; sequencing was by immunoSEQ multiplex PCR. The sample has 150,000 to 200,000 clones, 60% to 80% seen once. The specimen sequenced was PBMCs. These TCRs come from a male donor in good health and CMV-seronegative.

The V and J genes are TRBV27 and TRBJ2-1, with a possible D match to TRBD1 (6 bases). The CDR3 length is 15 residues. V was pared by 5 bases and J by 4 bases, with 15 bases between. Germline CDR1 is MNHEY and CDR2 is SMNVEV (reference sequence). Here the CDR3 reads CASSPLTGIYNEQFF. CDR3 bases: TGTGCCAGCAGTCCGCTAACAGGGATTTACAATGAGCAGTTCTTC.

V and J are TRBV27 and TRBJ2-7, with D perhaps TRBD1 (5 bases). V was pared by 3 bases and J by 0 bases, with 15 bases between. The CDR3 is 16 residues long. Germline V lookup: CDR1 MNHEY, CDR2 SMNVEV (reference sequence). CDR3 DNA sequence: TGTGCCAGCAGTTTGACAAGGGGTCCCCACTCCTACGAGCAGTACTTC. Translated: CASSLTRGPHSYEQYF.

Note on this clone: In the same sample, other DNA sequences code for this CDR3. The CDR3 coding sequence is TGTGCCAGCAGCTTAGCCACGGGAACTGAAGCTTTCTTT. Amino acid sequence: CASSLATGTEAFF. The chain carries TRBV7-2 and TRBJ1-1; D uncertain. V lost 0 bases and J 5 bases, leaving 7 bases between the germline ends. CDR1 is SGHTA, CDR2 FQGNSA, per germline. This CDR3 comprises 13 residues.

This clone was counted a single time. The chain has TRBV9 and TRBJ2-3; D gene unclear. The V end was cut by 5 bases, the J end by 0 bases, with 16 bases between. CDR1 is SGDLS, CDR2 YYNGEE, per germline. The CDR3 has 16 residues. This chain's CDR3 is CASRSTRRASTDTQYF. CDR3 sequence (DNA): TGTGCCAGCAGGTCCACGAGGCGAGCGAGCACAGATACGCAGTATTTT.

The rearrangement joins TRBV6-6 to TRBJ2-2, with a tentative D call TRBD1 (6 bases). The CDR3 runs to 13 residues. Trimming shortened V by 6 bases and J by 3 bases, and 8 bases separated the two germline ends. Germline loops: CDR1 MNHNY, CDR2 SVGAGI (reference sequence). CDR3 region: CASRAGDTGELFF. The CDR3 coding sequence is TGTGCCAGCAGGGCAGGGGACACCGGGGAGCTGTTTTTT.

V gene TRBV11-3 combines with J gene TRBJ2-2; 11 bases line up with TRBD1. Germline CDR1 and CDR2: SGHNT and YENEEA. J was trimmed by 6 bases and V by 4 bases; bases with no gene match: 4. The CDR3 contains 15 residues. This chain's CDR3 is CASSSGQGAPGELFF. CDR3 nucleotides: TGTGCCAGCAGCTCAGGACAGGGGGCCCCCGGGGAGCTGTTTTTT.

The rearrangement uses TRBV6-6 and TRBJ2-3; 11 nucleotides agree with TRBD1. CDR3 length: 15 residues. Germline V gene data show CDR1 as MNHNY and CDR2 as SVGAGI (reference sequence). J gave up 5 bases and V 4 bases, and 5 bases lay outside the gene matches. CDR3 nucleotides: TGTGCCAGCAGTTTACGGACAGGGGGCAGAGATACGCAGTATTTT. Its translation: CASSLRTGGRDTQYF.

Only one count was recorded for this clone. The chain has TRBV7-2 and TRBJ2-1; 8 bases fit TRBD2. Losses at the gene ends were 0 bases for V and 9 bases for J; bases not matched to a gene: 7. The V gene's germline CDR1 is SGHTA and CDR2 FQGNSA. CDR3 length: 15 amino acids. For the CDR3, the DNA is TGTGCCAGCAGCTTAGCGCTCGTAGCGGGGTTTGAGCAGTTCTTC. Amino acid sequence: CASSLALVAGFEQFF.

This clone was detected only a few times. This chain connects TRBV11-2 to TRBJ2-2; TRBD1 might be the D (5 bases). Germline V CDR1 and CDR2: SGHAT, FQNNGV. This CDR3 is built from 16 residues. V lost 5 bases and J lost 0, with 13 bases in between. As DNA, the CDR3 is TGTGCCAGCAGCAGCAGGACACGAGCGAACACCGGGGAGCTGTTTTTT. Translation gives CASSSRTRANTGELFF.

This sequence joins TRBV4-2 and TRBJ1-5, with a possible D match to TRBD1 (6 bases). CDR1 and CDR2 from the germline V gene are LGHNA and YNFKEQ. The CDR3 runs to 15 residues. V was cut by 1 base and J by 2 bases, with 9 bases left in between. Here the CDR3 reads CASSQGSGGNQPQHF. In DNA, the CDR3 is TGTGCCAGCAGCCAAGGGTCAGGGGGCAATCAGCCCCAGCATTTT.

The rearrangement uses TRBV12-5 and TRBJ2-7; D is possibly TRBD2 (7 bases). This CDR3 is built from 16 residues. V lost 2 bases, J lost 2 bases, and 16 bases lay in between. CDR1 is LGHNT, CDR2 FRNRAP, per germline. The CDR3 region is CASGLNSLGGAYEQYF. The CDR3 nucleotides read TGTGCTAGTGGTTTGAATTCTCTAGGGGGGGCCTACGAGCAGTACTTC.

A few counts support this clone. The chain joins TRBV4-2 to TRBJ2-7, with TRBD2 identical over 9 bases. The V gene end was trimmed by 4 bases and the J gene end by 0 bases; junction bases not matched to a gene: 1. Germline V gene data show CDR1 as LGHNA and CDR2 as YNFKEQ. This CDR3 comprises 14 residues. CDR3 nucleotide sequence: TGTGCCAGCAGCCTTAGCGGGAGCTCCTACGAGCAGTACTTC. Its protein product is CASSLSGSSYEQYF.

This clone showed up just a few times. The chain is built from TRBV5-1 and TRBJ1-4; no reliable D call. The CDR3 runs to 14 residues. V was pared by 2 bases and J by 0 bases, with 5 bases between. Germline assignment: CDR1 SGHRS and CDR2 YFSETQ. Here the CDR3 DNA reads TGCGCCAGCAGCTTCCTGTCAACTAATGAAAAACTGTTTTTT. Translated: CASSFLSTNEKLFF.

The CDR3 spells CASSPFEGGANEQYF. The DNA for the CDR3 is TGTGCCAGCTCACCGTTCGAAGGGGGGGCCAACGAGCAGTACTTC. The gene calls are TRBV18 and TRBJ2-7, with D maybe TRBD2 (7 bases). The CDR3 totals 15 residues. The V gene lost 3 bases and the J gene lost 5 bases, with 17 bases spanning the gap. The V gene's germline CDR1 is KGHSH and CDR2 LQKENI.

This chain connects TRBV6-6 to TRBJ1-2, with TRBD1 matching 9 bases. CDR3 size: 16 residues. The germline V gene encodes CDR1 MNHNY and CDR2 SVGAGI (reference sequence). Unmatched junction bases numbered 9, after V lost 0 bases and J lost 7 bases. The CDR3 loop reads CASSYSMGQGVGGYTF. In DNA form, the CDR3 reads TGTGCCAGCAGTTACTCGATGGGACAGGGAGTTGGTGGCTACACCTTC.

CDR3 DNA sequence: TGTGCCAGCAGCGGGGACTGGTCCTCCTACAATGAGCAGTTCTTC. It codes for CASSGDWSSYNEQFF. The chain carries TRBV7-2 and TRBJ2-1, with D possibly TRBD2 on 6 matching bases. This CDR3 is built from 15 residues. Trimming removed 5 bases at V and 0 bases at J, with 11 bases between. Germline lookup yields CDR1 SGHTA and CDR2 FQGNSA.

The V call is TRBV7-6, the J call TRBJ2-7, with D perhaps TRBD1 (6 bases). Germline V gene sequence: CDR1 SGHVS, CDR2 FNYEAQ. CDR3 length equals 15 residues. V lost 2 bases and J lost 2, with 13 bases in between. DNA of the CDR3: TGTGCCAGCAGCTTACCAGGGGCAGGACCCTACGAGCAGTACTTC. Protein sequence: CASSLPGAGPYEQYF.

This chain connects TRBV7-3 to TRBJ2-3; D ambiguous. The germline CDR1 and CDR2 sequences are SGHTA and FQGTGA. V gave up 1 base and J gave up 1 base, with 6 bases separating them. The CDR3 spans 14 residues. The CDR3 sequence is CASSLISGTDTQYF. In DNA form, the CDR3 reads TGTGCCAGCAGCTTAATATCTGGCACAGATACGCAGTATTTT.

This chain uses TRBV2 with TRBJ2-2, with a weak D call TRBD2 (5 bases). Germline values: CDR1 SNHLY, CDR2 FYNNEI. V shed 6 bases and J shed 5 bases, with 16 bases lying between them. The CDR3 runs 15 residues. CDR3 region: CASSENQRGTGELFF. The CDR3 nucleotides are TGTGCCAGCAGCGAAAACCAACGGGGAACCGGGGAGCTGTTTTTT.

In regard to this clone: The junction departs from the called germline gene at one end, perhaps through a read error. The chain joins TRBV6-5 to TRBJ2-7; 8 nucleotides agree with TRBD1. Looked up from germline, CDR1 is MNHEY and CDR2 is SVGAGI. The CDR3 totals 14 residues. CDR3 protein: CATAPGTGAYKQYF. The CDR3 nucleotides read TGTGCCACCGCTCCAGGGACAGGAGCCTACAAGCAGTACTTC.

The rearrangement joins TRBV28 to TRBJ2-7, with D maybe TRBD1 (6 bases). Germline CDR1 reads MDHEN; CDR2 reads SYDVKM. V lost 5 bases to trimming and J lost 5 bases, with 16 bases between them. This CDR3 has 14 residues. The CDR3: CASSTNRERNEQYF. CDR3 sequence (DNA): TGTGCCAGCAGTACCAACAGGGAGAGAAACGAGCAGTACTTC.

For the CDR3, the DNA is TGCGCCAGCAGCTTATCAGGGTCCATGAACACTGAAGCTTTCTTT. This translates into CASSLSGSMNTEAFF. The J gene is TRBJ1-1, the V gene TRBV4-1, with D perhaps TRBD1 (5 bases). Per the germline V gene, CDR1 is MGHRA and CDR2 is YSYEKL. This CDR3 is 15 amino acids long. V was clipped by 5 bases and J by 0 bases, with 13 bases between them.

The chain employs TRBV9 and TRBJ2-1; perhaps TRBD2 as D (6 bases). This CDR3 is 14 amino acids long. From germline, CDR1 is SGDLS and CDR2 YYNGEE. Between the trimmed V and J ends, which lost 0 bases and 12 bases, there was a span of 16 bases. Written as DNA, the CDR3 is TGTGCCAGCAGCGTAGCTGAGACTAGTGGTGGGCAGTTCTTC. Translated: CASSVAETSGGQFF.

The chain employs TRBV28 and TRBJ2-5; TRBD1 matches 7 bases. The V and J ends lost 8 bases and 5 bases, in that order; junction bases with no gene match: 5. Germline CDR1 reads MDHEN; CDR2 reads SYDVKM. CDR3 size: 12 residues. The CDR3 protein is CASGDRAETQYF. The CDR3 DNA reads as TGTGCCAGCGGAGACAGGGCGGAGACCCAGTACTTC.

Worth noting for this clone: Germline is not matched at one junction end, which may reflect a read error. The gene calls are TRBV7-7 and TRBJ2-1, with TRBD2 matching 14 bases. CDR3 length: 14 residues. CDR1 SSHAT and CDR2 FNYEAQ come from the germline V gene (reference sequence). The CDR3 here is CASSPGLAGDEQFF. For the CDR3, the DNA is TGTGCTAGCAGCCCGGGACTAGCGGGGGATGAGCAGTTCTTC.

The rearrangement joins TRBV7-9 to TRBJ1-1; D perhaps matches TRBD1 (6 bases). V lost 3 bases, J lost 0 bases, and 8 bases lay in between. This CDR3 is 14 amino acids long. Germline values: CDR1 SEHNR, CDR2 FQNEAQ (reference sequence). For the CDR3, the DNA is TGTGCCAGCAGCTTCACAGGGATGAACACTGAAGCTTTCTTT. Protein product: CASSFTGMNTEAFF. The full variable domain, completed using reference TRBV7-9 and TRBJ1-1, is DTGVSQNPRHKITKRGQNVTFRCDPISEHNRLYWYRQTLGQGPEFLTYFQNEAQLEKSRLLSDRFSAERPKGSFSTLEIQRTEQGDSAMYLCASSFTGMNTEAFFGQGTRLTVV.

The chain is built from TRBV7-8 and TRBJ1-6; D might be TRBD1 (5 bases). The V and J ends lost 1 base and 9 bases respectively, with 10 bases between them. CDR3 size: 14 residues. Germline V lookup: CDR1 SGHVS, CDR2 FQNEAQ. The CDR3 reads CASSLGGGGSPLHF. The CDR3 DNA reads TGTGCCAGCAGCTTAGGCGGGGGTGGTTCACCCCTCCACTTT.

This clone occurred once. The CDR3 region is CASSYGTSGGADTQYF. The DNA for the CDR3 is TGTGCCAGCAGCTACGGGACTAGCGGGGGAGCAGATACGCAGTATTTT. V gene TRBV7-2 combines with J gene TRBJ2-3; 14 positions match TRBD2. Trimming at V came to 4 bases and at J to 4 bases, leaving 4 bases not matched to a gene. The germline V gene encodes CDR1 SGHTA and CDR2 FQGNSA. The CDR3 is 16 residues long.

The chain links TRBV2 to TRBJ1-2; 7 bases are a match to TRBD1. There are 14 residues in the CDR3. V lost 5 bases to trimming and J lost 4 bases; unmatched junction nucleotides: 7. Germline-derived CDR1 and CDR2 are SNHLY and FYNNEI. The DNA for the CDR3 is TGTGCCAGCAGTCGCCGGGACAGCTCCTATGGCTACACCTTC. This encodes CASSRRDSSYGYTF.